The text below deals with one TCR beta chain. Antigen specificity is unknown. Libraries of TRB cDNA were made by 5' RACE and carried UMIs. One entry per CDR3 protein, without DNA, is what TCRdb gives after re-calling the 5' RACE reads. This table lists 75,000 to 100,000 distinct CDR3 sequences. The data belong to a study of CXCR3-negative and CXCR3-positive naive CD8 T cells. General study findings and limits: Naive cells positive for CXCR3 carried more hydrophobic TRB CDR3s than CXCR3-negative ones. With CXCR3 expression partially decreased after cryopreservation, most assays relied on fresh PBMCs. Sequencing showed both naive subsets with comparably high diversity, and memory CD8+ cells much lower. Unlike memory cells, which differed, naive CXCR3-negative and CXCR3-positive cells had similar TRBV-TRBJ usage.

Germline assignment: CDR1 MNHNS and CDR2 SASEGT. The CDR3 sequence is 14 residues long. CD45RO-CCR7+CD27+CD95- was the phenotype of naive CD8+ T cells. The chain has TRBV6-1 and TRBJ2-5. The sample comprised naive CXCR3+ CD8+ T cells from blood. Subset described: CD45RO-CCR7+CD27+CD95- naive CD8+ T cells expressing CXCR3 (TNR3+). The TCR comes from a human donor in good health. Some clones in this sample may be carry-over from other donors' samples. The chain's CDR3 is CASSEMGYQETQYF.